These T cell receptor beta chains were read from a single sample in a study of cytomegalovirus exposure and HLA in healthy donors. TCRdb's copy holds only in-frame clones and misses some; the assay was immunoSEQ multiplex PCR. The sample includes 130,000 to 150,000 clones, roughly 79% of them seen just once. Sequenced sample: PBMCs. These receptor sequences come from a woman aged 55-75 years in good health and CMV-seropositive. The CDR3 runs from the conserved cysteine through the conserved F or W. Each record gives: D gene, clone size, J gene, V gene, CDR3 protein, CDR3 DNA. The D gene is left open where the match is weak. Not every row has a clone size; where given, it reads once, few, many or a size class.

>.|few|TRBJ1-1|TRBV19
CASHPTFRGTEAFF
TGTGCCAGTCACCCAACATTTAGGGGGACTGAAGCTTTCTTT
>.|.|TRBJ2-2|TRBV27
CASSSLVTGELFF
TGTGCCAGCAGTTCACTAGTCACCGGGGAGCTGTTTTTT
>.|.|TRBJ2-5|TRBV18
CASSPGQRETQYF
TGTGCCAGCTCACCAGGACAGAGAGAGACCCAGTACTTC
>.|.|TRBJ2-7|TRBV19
CASSFLLTPENEQYF
TGTGCCAGTAGTTTCCTTCTAACGCCCGAGAACGAGCAGTACTTC
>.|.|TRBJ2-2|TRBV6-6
CASSYWQGRDTGELFF
TGTGCCAGCAGTTACTGGCAGGGGAGAGACACCGGGGAGCTGTTTTTT
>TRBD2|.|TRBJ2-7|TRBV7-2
CASSSIGTSGAEQYF
TGTGCCAGCAGCTCGATCGGGACTAGCGGGGCCGAGCAGTACTTC
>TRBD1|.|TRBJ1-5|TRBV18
CASSPAGTATNQPQHF
TGTGCCAGCTCACCGGCCGGGACAGCCACTAATCAGCCCCAGCATTTT
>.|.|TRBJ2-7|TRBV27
CASSSTPAGRLYEQHF
TGTGCCAGCAGTTCGACCCCAGCGGGCCGCCTCTACGAGCAGCACTTC
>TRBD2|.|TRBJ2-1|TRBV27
CATRATIAGVRNEQFF
TGTGCCACTCGAGCAACAATAGCGGGAGTCCGCAATGAGCAGTTCTTC
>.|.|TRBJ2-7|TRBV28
CASTPRVNFYEQYF
TGTGCCAGCACCCCCAGGGTCAATTTCTACGAGCAGTACTTC
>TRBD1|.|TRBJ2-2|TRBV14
CASSQVAGGEGELFF
TGTGCCAGCAGCCAAGTGGCAGGGGGCGAAGGGGAGCTGTTTTTT
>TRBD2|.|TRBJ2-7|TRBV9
CASSVLAGSTYEQYF
TGTGCCAGCAGCGTATTAGCGGGAAGCACCTACGAGCAGTACTTC
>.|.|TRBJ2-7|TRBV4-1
CASSPSRGLSYEQYF
TGCGCCAGCAGCCCCTCGCGGGGGCTATCCTACGAGCAGTACTTC
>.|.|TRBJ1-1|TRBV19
CASTSMMAGIFIEAFF
TGTGCCAGTACCTCGATGATGGCAGGGATCTTTATTGAAGCTTTCTTT
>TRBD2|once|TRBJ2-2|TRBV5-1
CASSLGKLAGGPSGELFF
TGCGCCAGCAGCTTGGGAAAACTAGCGGGAGGGCCCTCCGGGGAGCTGTTTTTT
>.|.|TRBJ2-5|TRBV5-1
CASSLRTDPEFGKTQYF
TGCGCCAGCAGCTTACGGACAGACCCTGAGTTCGGAAAGACCCAGTACTTC
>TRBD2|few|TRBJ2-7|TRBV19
CASSTISSGSGHEQYF
TGTGCCAGTAGTACTATTTCTAGCGGGAGCGGCCACGAGCAGTACTTC
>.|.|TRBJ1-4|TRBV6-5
CASTPLGEGRGKLFF
TGTGCCAGCACCCCACTCGGGGAGGGTCGGGGAAAACTGTTTTTT
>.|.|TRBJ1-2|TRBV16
CASSLRREGLWGYTF
TGTGCCAGCAGCCTTCGTCGGGAGGGGCTTTGGGGCTACACCTTC
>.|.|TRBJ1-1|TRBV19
CASSWGRNTEAFF
TGTGCCAGTAGTTGGGGCCGGAACACTGAAGCTTTCTTT
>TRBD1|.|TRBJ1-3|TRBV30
CAWSVPGTGPSGNTIYF
TGTGCCTGGAGTGTACCCGGGACAGGTCCCTCTGGAAACACCATATATTTT
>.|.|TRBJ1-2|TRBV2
CASSGDRGGQSGYTF
TGTGCCAGCAGTGGGGACCGAGGTGGACAGTCTGGCTACACCTTC
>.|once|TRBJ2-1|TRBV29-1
CSTGHNYNEQFF
TGCAGCACGGGACATAACTACAATGAGCAGTTCTTC
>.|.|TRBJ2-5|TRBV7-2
CASSREREQETQYF
TGTGCCAGCAGCCGGGAGCGTGAACAAGAGACCCAGTACTTC
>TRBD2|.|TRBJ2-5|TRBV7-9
CASSPRAGNQETQYF
TGTGCCAGCAGCCCCAGAGCGGGGAACCAAGAGACCCAGTACTTC
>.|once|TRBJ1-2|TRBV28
CASNLSPYGYTF
TGTGCCAGCAACTTGAGTCCCTATGGCTACACCTTC
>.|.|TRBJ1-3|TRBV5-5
CASSLAPFNTIYF
TGTGCCAGCAGCTTGGCCCCTTTCAACACCATATATTTT
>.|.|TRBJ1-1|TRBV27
CASSLGGEAFF
TGTGCCAGCAGTTTGGGGGGAGAAGCTTTCTTT
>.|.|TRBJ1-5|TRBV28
CASSLEGLQPQHF
TGTGCCAGCAGTTTAGAGGGACTGCAGCCCCAGCATTTT
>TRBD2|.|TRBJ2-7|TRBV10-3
CAISEPTSGDSYEQYF
TGTGCCATCAGTGAACCTACTAGCGGGGACTCCTACGAGCAGTACTTC
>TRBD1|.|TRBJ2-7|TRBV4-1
CASSLPPDGTEYEQYF
TGCGCCAGCAGCCTCCCTCCGGACGGGACAGAATACGAGCAGTACTTC
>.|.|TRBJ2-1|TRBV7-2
CASSSPGHGTTVYNEQFF
TGTGCCAGCAGCTCTCCGGGCCACGGGACAACGGTCTACAATGAGCAGTTCTTC
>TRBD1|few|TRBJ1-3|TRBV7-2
CASSLFGTGQWRNTIYF
TGTGCCAGCAGCTTATTTGGTACGGGACAGTGGCGAAACACCATATATTTT
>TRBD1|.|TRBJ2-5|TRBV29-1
CSTRTGTETQYF
TGCAGCACACGGACAGGGACAGAGACCCAGTACTTC
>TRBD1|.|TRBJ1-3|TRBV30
CAWTKGQGAGNTIYF
TGTGCCTGGACCAAGGGACAGGGGGCTGGAAACACCATATATTTT
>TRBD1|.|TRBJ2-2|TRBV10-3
CAISEGTGPGELFF
TGTGCCATCAGCGAGGGGACAGGGCCCGGGGAGCTGTTTTTT
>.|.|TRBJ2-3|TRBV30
CAWRLTDTQYF
TGTGCCTGGAGGCTAACAGATACGCAGTATTTT
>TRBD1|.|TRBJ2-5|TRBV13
CASSLGQGQETQYF
TGTGCCAGCAGCCTGGGACAGGGGCAAGAGACCCAGTACTTC
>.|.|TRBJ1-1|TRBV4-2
CASRRTENTEAFF
TGTGCCAGCAGGCGGACAGAGAACACTGAAGCTTTCTTT
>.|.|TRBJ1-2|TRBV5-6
CASSLGQNYGYTF
TGTGCCAGCAGCTTGGGGCAGAACTATGGCTACACCTTC
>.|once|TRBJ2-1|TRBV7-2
CASSLIATTYNEQFF
TGTGCCAGCAGCTTAATCGCCACTACCTACAATGAGCAGTTCTTC
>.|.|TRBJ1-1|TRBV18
CASSPPGAVNTEAFF
TGTGCCAGCTCACCACCGGGGGCAGTGAACACTGAAGCTTTCTTT
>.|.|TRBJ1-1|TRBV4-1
CASSQERGMNTEAFF
TGCGCCAGCAGCCAAGAGCGGGGTATGAACACTGAAGCTTTCTTT